Listed here are 2 T cell receptor beta chains from one sample, sequenced in a study of T cells in tuberculosis (dated by TCRdb to 2017 to 2018). Library preparation employed the immunoSEQ multiplex PCR assay. TCRdb re-hosts the immuneACCESS table, in-frame sequences only. Its copies lack some clones; in the studies checked, an unresolved V gene accounts for under half of them, and the cause for the rest is not known. The sample table lists roughly 92,000 clones, roughly 93% of them with a count of one. The ten largest make up over 1.5% of the sample. PBMC were thawed, rested overnight, stained with GMM-loaded CD1B tetramer, a Live/Dead dye and anti-CD3, and then sorted on a FACS Aria II. The CD1B tetramers were loaded with C32 glucose monomycolate that had been purified from Rhodococcus equi. The sequenced material came from CD1b-GMM tetramer-negative cells sorted from PBMCs. In light of the paper, this sample's cell subset or site label describes: T cells not binding CD1B-GMM tetramer, sorted from same donor. The receptors originated from an adult woman with latent tuberculosis.

The chain recombines TRBV7-2 with TRBJ2-7; the match to TRBD2 covers 8 bases. V shed 1 base and J 1 base; nucleotides not matched to a gene: 3. Germline assignment: CDR1 SGHTA and CDR2 FQGNSA. CDR3 size: 15 residues. The CDR3 sequence: CASSLDSGESYEQYV. The CDR3 bases are TGTGCCAGCAGCTTAGATAGCGGGGAATCCTACGAGCAGTACGTC.

This chain connects TRBV4-1 to TRBJ2-3; 9 bases are a match to TRBD1. CDR1 is MGHRA, CDR2 YSYEKL, per germline. Trimming removed 4 bases from V and 0 bases from J; junction bases left unmatched: 5. This CDR3 spans 16 amino acids. DNA of the CDR3: TGCGCCAGCAGCCTTAACAGGGGGCCTAGCACAGATACGCAGTATTTT. Translating it yields CASSLNRGPSTDTQYF.